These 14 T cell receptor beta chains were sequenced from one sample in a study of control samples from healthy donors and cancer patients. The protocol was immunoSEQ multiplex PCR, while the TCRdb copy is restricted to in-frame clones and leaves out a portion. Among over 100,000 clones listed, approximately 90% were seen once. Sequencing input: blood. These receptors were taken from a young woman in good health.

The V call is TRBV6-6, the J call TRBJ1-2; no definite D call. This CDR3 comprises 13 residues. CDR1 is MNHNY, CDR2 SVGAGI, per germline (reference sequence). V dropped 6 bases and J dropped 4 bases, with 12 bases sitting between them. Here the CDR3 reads CASSGRGVYGYTF. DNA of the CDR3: TGTGCCAGCAGCGGACGCGGAGTCTATGGCTACACCTTC.

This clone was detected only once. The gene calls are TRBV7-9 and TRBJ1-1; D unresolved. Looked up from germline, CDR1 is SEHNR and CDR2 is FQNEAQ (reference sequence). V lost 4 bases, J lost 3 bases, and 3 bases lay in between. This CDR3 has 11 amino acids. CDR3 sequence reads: CASSYDTEAFF. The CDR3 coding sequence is TGTGCCAGCAGCTACGACACTGAAGCTTTCTTT. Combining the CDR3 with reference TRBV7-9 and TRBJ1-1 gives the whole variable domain DTGVSQNPRHKITKRGQNVTFRCDPISEHNRLYWYRQTLGQGPEFLTYFQNEAQLEKSRLLSDRFSAERPKGSFSTLEIQRTEQGDSAMYLCASSYDTEAFFGQGTRLTVV.

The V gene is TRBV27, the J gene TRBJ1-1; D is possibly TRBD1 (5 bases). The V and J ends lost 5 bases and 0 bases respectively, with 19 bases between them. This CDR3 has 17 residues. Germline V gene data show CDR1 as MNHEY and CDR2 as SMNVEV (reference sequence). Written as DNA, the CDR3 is TGTGCCAGCAGTCCGCGACAGTCGTCCTTCTTGAACACTGAAGCTTTCTTT. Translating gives CASSPRQSSFLNTEAFF.

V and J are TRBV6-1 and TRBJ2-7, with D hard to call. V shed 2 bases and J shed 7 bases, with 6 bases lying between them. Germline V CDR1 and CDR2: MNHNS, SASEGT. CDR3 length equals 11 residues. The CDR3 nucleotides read TGTGCCAGCAGTGAAATCCAGGAGCAGTACTTC. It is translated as CASSEIQEQYF.

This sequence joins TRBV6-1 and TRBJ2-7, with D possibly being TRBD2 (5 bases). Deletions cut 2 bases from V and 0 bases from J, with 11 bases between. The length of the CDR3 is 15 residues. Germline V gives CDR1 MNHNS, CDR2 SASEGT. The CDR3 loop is CASSEIIGSSYEQYF. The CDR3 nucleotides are TGTGCCAGCAGTGAAATTATAGGGAGCTCCTACGAGCAGTACTTC.

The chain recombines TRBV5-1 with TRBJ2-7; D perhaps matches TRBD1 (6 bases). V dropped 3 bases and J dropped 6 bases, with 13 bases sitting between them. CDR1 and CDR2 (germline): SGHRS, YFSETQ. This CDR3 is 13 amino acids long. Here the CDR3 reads CASSWGTPSEQYF. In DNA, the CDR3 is TGCGCCAGCAGCTGGGGGACACCTTCCGAGCAGTACTTC. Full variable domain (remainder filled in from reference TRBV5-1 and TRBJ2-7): KAGVTQTPRYLIKTRGQQVTLSCSPISGHRSVSWYQQTPGQGLQFLFEYFSETQRNKGNFPGRFSGRQFSNSRSEMNVSTLELGDSALYLCASSWGTPSEQYFGPGTRLTVT.

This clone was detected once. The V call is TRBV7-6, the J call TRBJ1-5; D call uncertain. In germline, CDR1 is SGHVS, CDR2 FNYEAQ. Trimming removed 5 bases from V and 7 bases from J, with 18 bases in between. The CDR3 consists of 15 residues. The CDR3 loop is CASSPHGGMGQPQHF. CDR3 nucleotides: TGTGCCAGCAGCCCCCATGGAGGGATGGGGCAGCCCCAGCATTTT.

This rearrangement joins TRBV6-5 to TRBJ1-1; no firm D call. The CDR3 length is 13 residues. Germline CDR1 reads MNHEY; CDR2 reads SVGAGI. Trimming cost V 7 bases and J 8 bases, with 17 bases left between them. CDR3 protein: CASKITGSREAFF. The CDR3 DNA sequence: TGTGCCAGCAAAATAACGGGTTCTCGGGAAGCTTTCTTT.

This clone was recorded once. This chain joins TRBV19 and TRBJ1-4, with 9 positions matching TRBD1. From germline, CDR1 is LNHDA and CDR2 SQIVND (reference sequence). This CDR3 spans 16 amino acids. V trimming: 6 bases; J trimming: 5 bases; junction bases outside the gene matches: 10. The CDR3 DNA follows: TGTGCCAGTAGAAACCGCCGACAGGGGGGCAATGAAAAACTGTTTTTT. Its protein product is CASRNRRQGGNEKLFF.

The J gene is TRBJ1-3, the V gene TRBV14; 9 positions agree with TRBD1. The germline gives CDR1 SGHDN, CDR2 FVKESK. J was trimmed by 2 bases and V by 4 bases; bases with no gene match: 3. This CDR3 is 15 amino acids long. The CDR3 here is CASSRRTGAGNTIYF. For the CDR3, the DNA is TGTGCCAGCAGCCGGCGGACAGGGGCTGGAAACACCATATATTTT.

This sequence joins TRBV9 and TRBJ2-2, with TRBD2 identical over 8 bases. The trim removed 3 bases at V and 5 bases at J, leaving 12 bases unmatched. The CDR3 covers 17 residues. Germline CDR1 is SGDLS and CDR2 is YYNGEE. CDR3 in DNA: TGTGCCAGCAGCGCCCTCCGGGGGGGCACAGGAACCGGGGAGCTGTTTTTT. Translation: CASSALRGGTGTGELFF.

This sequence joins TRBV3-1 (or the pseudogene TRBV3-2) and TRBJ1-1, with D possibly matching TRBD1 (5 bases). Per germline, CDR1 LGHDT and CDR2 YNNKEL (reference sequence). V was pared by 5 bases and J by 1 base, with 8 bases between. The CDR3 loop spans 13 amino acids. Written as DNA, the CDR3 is TGTGCCAGCAGCGACGGACAGAACACTGAAGCTTTCTTT. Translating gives CASSDGQNTEAFF.

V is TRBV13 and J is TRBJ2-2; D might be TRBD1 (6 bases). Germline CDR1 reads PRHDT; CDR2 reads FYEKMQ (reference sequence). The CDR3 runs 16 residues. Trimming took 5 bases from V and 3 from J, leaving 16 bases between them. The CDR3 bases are TGTGCCAGCAGCGTCGAACAGGGTACGCACACCGGGGAGCTGTTTTTT. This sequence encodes CASSVEQGTHTGELFF.

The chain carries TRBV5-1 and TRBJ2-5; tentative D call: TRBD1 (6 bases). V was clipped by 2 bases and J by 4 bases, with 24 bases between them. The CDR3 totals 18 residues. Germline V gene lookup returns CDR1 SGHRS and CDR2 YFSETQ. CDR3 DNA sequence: TGCGCCAGCAGCTTTATGACTAACAGGGTCCCCTCGGGAGAGACCCAGTACTTC. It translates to CASSFMTNRVPSGETQYF.